A selection of T cell receptor beta chains follows, all from one sample in a study of control samples from healthy donors and cancer patients. Assay: immunoSEQ multiplex PCR; the TCRdb copy retains only in-frame clones and omits some. This table holds about 410,000 clones, 75% to 95% found once. The sequenced sample was PBMCs. Receptors originate from a man aged 40-49 years with head and neck cancer. Both conserved end residues are part of each CDR3. The listing skips clone size in some rows; elsewhere it reads once, few, many or a size class.

v_gene: TRBV7-3
abundance: NA
j_gene: TRBJ2-7
CDR3aa: CASSPSGRASGEQYF

v_gene: TRBV2
abundance: NA
j_gene: TRBJ2-6
CDR3aa: CASRNGWGQGSSGANVLTF

v_gene: TRBV5-1
abundance: NA
j_gene: TRBJ2-5
CDR3aa: CASSLLGTGGEETQYF

v_gene: TRBV2
abundance: NA
j_gene: TRBJ1-3
CDR3aa: CASREGLRSGNTIYF

v_gene: TRBV6-5
abundance: NA
j_gene: TRBJ1-1
CDR3aa: CASSYEGRVGTEAFF

v_gene: TRBV19
abundance: NA
j_gene: TRBJ2-1
CDR3aa: CASSTSQGTEQFF

v_gene: TRBV25-1
abundance: NA
j_gene: TRBJ1-4
CDR3aa: CASSPGQVFNEKLFF

v_gene: TRBV6-5
abundance: NA
j_gene: TRBJ1-5
CDR3aa: CASSPGEGNQPQHF

v_gene: TRBV14
abundance: NA
j_gene: TRBJ1-6
CDR3aa: CASSPVESQNSPLHF

v_gene: TRBV6-6
abundance: NA
j_gene: TRBJ1-3
CDR3aa: CASSRRLVGRQGASGNTIYF

v_gene: TRBV5-6
abundance: NA
j_gene: TRBJ2-7
CDR3aa: CASSLAFSYEQYF

v_gene: TRBV7-8
abundance: NA
j_gene: TRBJ1-2
CDR3aa: CASSPSWVTTNYGYTF

v_gene: TRBV3-1/TRBV3-2
abundance: NA
j_gene: TRBJ1-5
CDR3aa: CASSQTGDQPQHF

v_gene: TRBV6-6
abundance: NA
j_gene: TRBJ2-1
CDR3aa: CASSPSRGGSGGSNEQFF

v_gene: TRBV10-1
abundance: NA
j_gene: TRBJ2-7
CDR3aa: CASSDTHEQYF

v_gene: TRBV27
abundance: NA
j_gene: TRBJ1-3
CDR3aa: CASSLSGTESGNTIYF

v_gene: TRBV29-1
abundance: NA
j_gene: TRBJ1-1
CDR3aa: CSVDPLGGTEAFF

v_gene: TRBV5-8
abundance: NA
j_gene: TRBJ1-4
CDR3aa: CASSLGQRENEKLFF

v_gene: TRBV11-2
abundance: NA
j_gene: TRBJ2-3
CDR3aa: CASSSSAGVADTQYF

v_gene: TRBV7-3
abundance: NA
j_gene: TRBJ2-1
CDR3aa: CASSSTGTGYNEQFF

v_gene: TRBV10-2
abundance: NA
j_gene: TRBJ2-1
CDR3aa: CASHSGTVYNEQFF

v_gene: TRBV29-1
abundance: few
j_gene: TRBJ1-1
CDR3aa: CSAPGGAAEAFF